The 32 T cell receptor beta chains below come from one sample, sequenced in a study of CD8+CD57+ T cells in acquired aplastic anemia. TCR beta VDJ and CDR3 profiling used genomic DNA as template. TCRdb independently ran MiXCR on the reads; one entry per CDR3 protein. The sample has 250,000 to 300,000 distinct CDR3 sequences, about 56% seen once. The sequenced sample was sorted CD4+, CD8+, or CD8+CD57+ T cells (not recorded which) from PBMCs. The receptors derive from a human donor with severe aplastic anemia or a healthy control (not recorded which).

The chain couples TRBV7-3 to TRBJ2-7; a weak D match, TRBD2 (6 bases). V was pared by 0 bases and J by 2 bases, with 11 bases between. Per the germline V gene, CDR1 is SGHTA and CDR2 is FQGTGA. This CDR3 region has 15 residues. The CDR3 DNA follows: TGTGCCAGCAGCTTAACGGCGGGCGGGACCTACGAGCAGTACTTC. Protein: CASSLTAGGTYEQYF.

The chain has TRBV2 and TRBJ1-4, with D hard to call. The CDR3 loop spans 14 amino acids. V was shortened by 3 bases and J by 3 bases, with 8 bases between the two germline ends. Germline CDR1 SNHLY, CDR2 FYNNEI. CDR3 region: CASSDRWANEKLFF. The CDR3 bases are TGTGCCAGCAGTGATAGGTGGGCTAATGAAAAACTGTTTTTT.

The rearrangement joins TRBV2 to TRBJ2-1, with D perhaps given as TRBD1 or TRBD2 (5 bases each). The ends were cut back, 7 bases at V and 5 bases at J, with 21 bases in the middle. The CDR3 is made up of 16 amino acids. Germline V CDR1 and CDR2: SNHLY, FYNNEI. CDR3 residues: CASTQPPGRGDNEQFF. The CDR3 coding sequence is TGTGCCAGCACCCAGCCCCCGGGACGGGGAGACAATGAGCAGTTCTTC.

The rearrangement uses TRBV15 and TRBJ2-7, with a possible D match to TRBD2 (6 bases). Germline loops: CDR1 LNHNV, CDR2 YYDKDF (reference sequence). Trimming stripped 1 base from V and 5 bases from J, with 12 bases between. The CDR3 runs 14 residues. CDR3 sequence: CATSRAGVSNEQYF. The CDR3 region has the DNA TGTGCCACCAGCAGAGCGGGAGTCTCTAACGAGCAGTACTTC.

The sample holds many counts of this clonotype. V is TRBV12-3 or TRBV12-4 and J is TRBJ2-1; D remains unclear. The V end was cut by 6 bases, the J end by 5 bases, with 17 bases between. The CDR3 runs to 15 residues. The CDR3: CASSPMPATDNEQFF. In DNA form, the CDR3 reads TGTGCCAGCAGCCCCATGCCAGCGACCGACAATGAGCAGTTCTTC.

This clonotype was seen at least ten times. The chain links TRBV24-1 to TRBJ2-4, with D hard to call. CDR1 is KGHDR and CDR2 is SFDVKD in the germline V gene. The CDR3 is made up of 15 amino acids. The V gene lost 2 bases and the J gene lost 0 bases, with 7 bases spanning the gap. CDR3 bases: TGTGCCACCAGTGATTCGATAGTAGCCAAAAACATTCAGTACTTC. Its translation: CATSDSIVAKNIQYF.

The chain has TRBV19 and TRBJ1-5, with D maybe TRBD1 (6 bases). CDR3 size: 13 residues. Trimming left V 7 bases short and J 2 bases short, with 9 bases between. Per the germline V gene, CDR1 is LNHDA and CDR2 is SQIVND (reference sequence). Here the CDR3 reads CASTRTGNQPQHF. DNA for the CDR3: TGTGCCAGTACCAGGACAGGCAATCAGCCCCAGCATTTT.

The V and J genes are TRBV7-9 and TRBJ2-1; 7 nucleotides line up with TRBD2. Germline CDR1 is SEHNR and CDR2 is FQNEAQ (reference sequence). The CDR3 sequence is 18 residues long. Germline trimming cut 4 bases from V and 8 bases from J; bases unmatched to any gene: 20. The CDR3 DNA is TGTGCCAGCAGCTCCTGCCCTATAGGGACTACCCAACACCATGAGCAGTTCTTC. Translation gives CASSSCPIGTTQHHEQFF. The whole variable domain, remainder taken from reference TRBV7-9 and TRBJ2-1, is DTGVSQNPRHKITKRGQNVTFRCDPISEHNRLYWYRQTLGQGPEFLTYFQNEAQLEKSRLLSDRFSAERPKGSFSTLEIQRTEQGDSAMYLCASSSCPIGTTQHHEQFFGPGTRLTVL.

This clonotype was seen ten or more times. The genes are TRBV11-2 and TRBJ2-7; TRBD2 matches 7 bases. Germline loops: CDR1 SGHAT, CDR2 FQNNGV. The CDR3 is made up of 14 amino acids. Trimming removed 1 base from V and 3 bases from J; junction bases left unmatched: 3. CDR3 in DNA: TGTGCCAGCAGCTTAGCCACGGGGGGCTACGAGCAGTACTTC. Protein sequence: CASSLATGGYEQYF.

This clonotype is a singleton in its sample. The CDR3 DNA sequence: TGTGCCAGCAGGATCGGGACAGAAGAGACCCAGTACTTC. This codes for CASRIGTEETQYF. This chain links TRBV7-9 with TRBJ2-5; 7 bases fit TRBD1. Germline V gene data show CDR1 as SEHNR and CDR2 as FQNEAQ (reference sequence). The CDR3 extends over 13 amino acids. Trimming took 6 bases from V and 3 from J; bases not matched to a gene: 4.

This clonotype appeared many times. The DNA for the CDR3 is TGTGCCAGCAGCCGACTCGCCACAGATACGCAGTATTTT. Encoded protein: CASSRLATDTQYF. This rearrangement joins TRBV7-8 to TRBJ2-3, with D hard to call. V shed 5 bases and J shed 2 bases, with 8 bases lying between them. This CDR3 spans 13 amino acids. Germline CDR1 is SGHVS and CDR2 is FQNEAQ.

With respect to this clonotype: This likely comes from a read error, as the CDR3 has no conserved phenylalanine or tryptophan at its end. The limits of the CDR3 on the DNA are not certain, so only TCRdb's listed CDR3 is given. This chain's CDR3 is CASSQGLAGGKVD. The chain combines TRBV7-9 with TRBJ2-2; the D call in the table, TRBD2, was not verified against the DNA. CDR1 is SEHNR, CDR2 FQNEAQ, per germline (reference sequence). The CDR3 spans 13 residues, counting both ends.

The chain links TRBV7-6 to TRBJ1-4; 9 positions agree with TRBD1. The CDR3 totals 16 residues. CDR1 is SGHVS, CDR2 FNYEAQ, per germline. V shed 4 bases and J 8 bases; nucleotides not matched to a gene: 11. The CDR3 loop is CASSSVLRTGDEKLFF. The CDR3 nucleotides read TGTGCCAGCAGCTCCGTTTTACGGACAGGGGACGAAAAACTGTTTTTT.

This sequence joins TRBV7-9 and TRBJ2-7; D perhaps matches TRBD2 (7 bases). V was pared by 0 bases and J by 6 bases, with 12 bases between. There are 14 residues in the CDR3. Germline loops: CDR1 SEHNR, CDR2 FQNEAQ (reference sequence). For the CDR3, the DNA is TGTGCCAGCAGCTTAGCGGGGGGGCCTGGCGAGCAGTACTTC. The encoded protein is CASSLAGGPGEQYF.

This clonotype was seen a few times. CDR3 protein: CSARRRQGEYGYTF. As DNA, the CDR3 is TGCAGTGCTAGAAGAAGACAGGGAGAATATGGCTACACCTTC. This chain joins TRBV20-1 and TRBJ1-2, with TRBD1 matching 7 bases. CDR3 length: 14 residues. CDR1 is DFQATT, CDR2 SNEGSKA, per germline (reference sequence). Germline trimming cut 2 bases from V and 5 bases from J; bases unmatched to any gene: 8.

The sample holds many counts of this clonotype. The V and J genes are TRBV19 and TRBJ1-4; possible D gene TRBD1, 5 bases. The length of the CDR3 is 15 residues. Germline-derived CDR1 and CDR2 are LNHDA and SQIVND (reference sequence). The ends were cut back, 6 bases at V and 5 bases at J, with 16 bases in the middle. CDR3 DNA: TGTGCCAGTAGCCCGGTGGGGGGTCAGAATGAAAAACTGTTTTTT. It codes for CASSPVGGQNEKLFF. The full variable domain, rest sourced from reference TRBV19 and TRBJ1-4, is DGGITQSPKYLFRKEGQNVTLSCEQNLNHDAMYWYRQDPGQGLRLIYYSQIVNDFQKGDIAEGYSVSREKKESFPLTVTSAQKNPTAFYLCASSPVGGQNEKLFFGSGTQLSVL.

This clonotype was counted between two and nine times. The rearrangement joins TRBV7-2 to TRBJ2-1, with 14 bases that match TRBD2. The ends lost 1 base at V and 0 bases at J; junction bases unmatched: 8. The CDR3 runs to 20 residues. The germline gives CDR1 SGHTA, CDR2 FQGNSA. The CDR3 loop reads CASSLGRRLAGGSSYNEQFF. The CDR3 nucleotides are TGTGCCAGCAGCTTAGGTCGTCGACTAGCGGGGGGGAGCTCCTACAATGAGCAGTTCTTC.

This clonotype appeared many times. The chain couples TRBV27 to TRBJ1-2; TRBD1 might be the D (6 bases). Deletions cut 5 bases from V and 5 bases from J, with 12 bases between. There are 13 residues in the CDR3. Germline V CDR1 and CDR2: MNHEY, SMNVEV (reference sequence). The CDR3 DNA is TGTGCCAGCAGTCTCACAGGGAGGTATGGCTACACCTTC. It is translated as CASSLTGRYGYTF.

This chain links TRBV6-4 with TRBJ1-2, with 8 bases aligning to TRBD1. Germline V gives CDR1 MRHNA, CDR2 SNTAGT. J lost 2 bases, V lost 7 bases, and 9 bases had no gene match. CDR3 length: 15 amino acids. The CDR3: CASILTGVPNYGYTF. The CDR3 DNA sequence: TGTGCCAGCATCCTGACAGGGGTGCCGAACTATGGCTACACCTTC.

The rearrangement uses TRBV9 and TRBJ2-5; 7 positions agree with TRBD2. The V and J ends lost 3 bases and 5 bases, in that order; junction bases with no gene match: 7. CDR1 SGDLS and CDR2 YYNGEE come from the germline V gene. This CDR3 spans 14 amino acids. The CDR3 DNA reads TGTGCCAGCAGCGCAGATGGGGGGGGGGAGACCCAGTACTTC. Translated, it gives CASSADGGGETQYF.

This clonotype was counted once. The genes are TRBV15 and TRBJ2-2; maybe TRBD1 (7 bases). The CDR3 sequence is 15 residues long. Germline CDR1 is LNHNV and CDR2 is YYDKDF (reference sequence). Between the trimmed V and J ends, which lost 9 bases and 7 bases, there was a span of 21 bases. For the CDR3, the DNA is TGTGCCACAGAGGGGGCGGGGACAACCGGCGGGGAGCTGTTTTTT. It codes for CATEGAGTTGGELFF.

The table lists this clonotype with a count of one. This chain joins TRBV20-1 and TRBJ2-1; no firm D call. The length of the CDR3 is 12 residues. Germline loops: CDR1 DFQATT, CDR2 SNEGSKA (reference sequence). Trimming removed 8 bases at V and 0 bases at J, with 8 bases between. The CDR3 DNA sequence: TGCAGTCCCCTTTTCTCCTACAATGAGCAGTTCTTC. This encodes CSPLFSYNEQFF.

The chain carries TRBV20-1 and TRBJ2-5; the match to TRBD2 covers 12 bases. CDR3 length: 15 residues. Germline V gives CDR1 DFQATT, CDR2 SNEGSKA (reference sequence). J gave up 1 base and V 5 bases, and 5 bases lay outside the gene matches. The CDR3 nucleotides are TGCAGTGCTGTACTAGCGGGAGGCTCCCAAGAGACCCAGTACTTC. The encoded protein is CSAVLAGGSQETQYF.

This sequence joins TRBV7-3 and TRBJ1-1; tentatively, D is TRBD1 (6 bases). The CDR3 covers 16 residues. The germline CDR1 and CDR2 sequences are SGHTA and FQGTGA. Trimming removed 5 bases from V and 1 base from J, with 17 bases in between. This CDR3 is CASSPGGGSTNTEAFF. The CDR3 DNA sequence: TGTGCCAGCAGCCCCGGGGGGGGCAGTACGAACACTGAAGCTTTCTTT.

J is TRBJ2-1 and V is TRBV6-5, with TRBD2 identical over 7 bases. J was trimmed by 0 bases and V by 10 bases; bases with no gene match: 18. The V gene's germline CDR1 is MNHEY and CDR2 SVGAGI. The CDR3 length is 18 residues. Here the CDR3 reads CATLPQLASLSSYNEQFF. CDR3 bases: TGTGCCACCTTACCCCAACTAGCGTCATTGAGCTCCTACAATGAGCAGTTCTTC.

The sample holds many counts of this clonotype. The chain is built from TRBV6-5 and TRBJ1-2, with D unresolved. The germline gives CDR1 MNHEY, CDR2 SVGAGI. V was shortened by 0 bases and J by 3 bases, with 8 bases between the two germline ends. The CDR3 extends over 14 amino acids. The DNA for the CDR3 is TGTGCCAGCAGTTACTCGACTGGGCACTATGGCTACACCTTC. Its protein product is CASSYSTGHYGYTF.

The CDR3 sequence is CAITPGQGGYGELFF. The CDR3 bases are TGTGCCATCACTCCGGGACAGGGGGGATACGGGGAGCTGTTTTTT. This rearrangement joins TRBV6-5 to TRBJ2-2; 11 bases agree with TRBD1. Losses at the gene ends were 10 bases for V and 7 bases for J; bases not matched to a gene: 11. The CDR3 consists of 15 residues. Germline assignment: CDR1 MNHEY and CDR2 SVGAGI.

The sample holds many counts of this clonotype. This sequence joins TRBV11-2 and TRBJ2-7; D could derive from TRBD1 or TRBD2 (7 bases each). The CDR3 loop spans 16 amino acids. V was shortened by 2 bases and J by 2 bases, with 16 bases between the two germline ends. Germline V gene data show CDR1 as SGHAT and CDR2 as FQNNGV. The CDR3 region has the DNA TGTGCCAGCAGCTTACGGCAGGGGGGGGAAACCTACGAGCAGTACTTC. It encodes CASSLRQGGETYEQYF.

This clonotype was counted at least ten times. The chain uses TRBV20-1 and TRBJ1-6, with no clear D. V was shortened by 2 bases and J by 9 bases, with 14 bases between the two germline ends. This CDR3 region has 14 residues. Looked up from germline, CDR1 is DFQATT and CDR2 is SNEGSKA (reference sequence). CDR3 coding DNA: TGCAGTGCTAGAAGACTGGGGTCGGGTTCACCCCTCCACTTT. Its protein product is CSARRLGSGSPLHF.

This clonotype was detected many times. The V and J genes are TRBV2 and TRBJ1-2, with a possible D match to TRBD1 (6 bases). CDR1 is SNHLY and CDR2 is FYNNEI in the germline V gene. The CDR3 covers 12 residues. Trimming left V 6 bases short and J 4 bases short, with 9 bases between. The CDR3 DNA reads TGTGCCAGCAGAGTAGGGGGCTATGGCTACACCTTC. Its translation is CASRVGGYGYTF.

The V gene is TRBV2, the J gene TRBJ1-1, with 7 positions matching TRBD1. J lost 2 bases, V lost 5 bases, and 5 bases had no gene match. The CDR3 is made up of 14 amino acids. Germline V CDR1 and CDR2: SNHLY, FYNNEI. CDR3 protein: CASSWTGDNTEAFF. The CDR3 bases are TGTGCCAGCAGTTGGACAGGAGACAACACTGAAGCTTTCTTT.

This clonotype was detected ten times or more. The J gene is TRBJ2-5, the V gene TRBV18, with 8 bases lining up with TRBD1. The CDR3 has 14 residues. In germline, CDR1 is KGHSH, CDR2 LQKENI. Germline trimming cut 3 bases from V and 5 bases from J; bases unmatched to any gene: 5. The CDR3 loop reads CASSPRDRSETQYF. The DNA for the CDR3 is TGTGCCAGCTCACCGAGGGACAGGTCGGAGACCCAGTACTTC.